This section outlines one T cell receptor beta chain sequence together with its context. Its antigen is as yet unknown. The data originate from a study of cytomegalovirus exposure and HLA in healthy donors. Overall study findings and caveats: Through in vitro validation, a few CMV-associated chains were shown to be specific for CMV antigens. It was shown in a later analysis that HLA-associated TCR beta chains were more clonally expanded than other, equally common chains.

From germline, CDR1 is SGHRS and CDR2 YFSETQ. CDR3 length: 15 amino acids. V was clipped by 4 bases and J by 1 base; unmatched bases: 6. The PCR used 60 Vbeta and 13 Jbeta primers. This table comes from immunoSEQ multiplex PCR, and its TCRdb copy is limited to in-frame clones, with some not included. The sample lists hundreds of thousands of clones, about 78% occurring once. This TCR was sampled from a male donor in good health and CMV-seronegative. The rearrangement joins TRBV5-1 to TRBJ2-5; TRBD1 aligns across 8 bases. The sample taken for sequencing was PBMCs. As DNA, the CDR3 is TGCGCCAGCAGCCGACAGGGGCCGGGCCAAGAGACCCAGTACTTC. Its protein product is CASSRQGPGQETQYF.